The 6 T cell receptor beta chains given below trace back to one sample, sequenced in a study of T cell responses to AZD1222 COVID-19 vaccine (dated by TCRdb to the early 2020s). Libraries were prepared through the immunoSEQ multiplex PCR assay. The table comes from immuneACCESS by way of TCRdb, which keeps in-frame sequences with V and J called. Part of the clones is missing from these tables; in studies checked, under half for an unresolved V gene and the rest for unknown reasons. A total of 130,000 to 150,000 clones appear in this sample, around 92% of them only once. The ten largest clonotypes hold approximately 2% of the sample. What the time point label conveys for this sample: baseline before first vaccination. The sequencing used peripheral blood, collected on day 0 of AZD1222 vaccination. The receptor source for this set is an adult in good health.

The chain links TRBV7-2 to TRBJ2-7, with 11 positions matching TRBD2. The ends lost 0 bases at V and 2 bases at J; junction bases unmatched: 3. CDR3 length: 16 residues. Germline-derived CDR1 and CDR2 are SGHTA and FQGNSA. The CDR3 nucleotides are TGTGCCAGCAGCTTAGCGACGACTAGCGGGACCTACGAGCAGTACTTC. As protein: CASSLATTSGTYEQYF.

This chain joins TRBV7-9 and TRBJ2-7, with TRBD1 matching over 10 bases. The CDR3 runs to 15 residues. Germline-derived CDR1 and CDR2 are SEHNR and FQNEAQ (reference sequence). V was clipped by 5 bases and J by 2 bases; unmatched bases: 6. The CDR3 region is CASSPRDRGTYEQYF. CDR3 sequence (DNA): TGTGCCAGCAGCCCGCGGGACAGGGGTACCTACGAGCAGTACTTC.

The J gene is TRBJ1-5, the V gene TRBV1. TRBV1 is labeled a pseudogene. This CDR3 spans 17 amino acids. The CDR3 spells CTSSHSGGGLSNQPQHF. CDR3 DNA: TGCACCAGCAGCCACTCAGGGGGGGGCCTTAGCAATCAGCCCCAGCATTTT.

The genes are TRBV6-5 and TRBJ2-7, with D perhaps being TRBD1 or TRBD2 (6 bases each). The germline V and J ends were trimmed by 7 bases and 1 base, with 14 bases remaining between them. Germline CDR1 is MNHEY and CDR2 is SVGAGI. CDR3 length: 14 residues. DNA of the CDR3: TGTGCCAGCACCCCGCCGGGGGCATCCTACGAGCAGTACTTC. Its translation is CASTPPGASYEQYF.

This rearrangement joins TRBV7-9 to TRBJ2-7, with 15 bases identical to TRBD2. Germline CDR1 SEHNR, CDR2 FQNEAQ (reference sequence). The length of the CDR3 is 18 residues. J was trimmed by 0 bases and V by 4 bases; bases with no gene match: 7. As DNA, the CDR3 is TGTGCCAGCAGCTCGGGACTAGCGGGGGGCTGGAGCTCCTACGAGCAGTACTTC. Translated, it gives CASSSGLAGGWSSYEQYF.

The rearrangement uses TRBV19 and TRBJ2-7; possible D gene TRBD1, 5 bases. V lost 4 bases to trimming and J lost 4 bases, with 8 bases between them. The CDR3 extends over 12 amino acids. Germline V gene data show CDR1 as LNHDA and CDR2 as SQIVND (reference sequence). CDR3: CASSKRGYEQYF. Here the CDR3 DNA reads TGTGCCAGTAGTAAAAGGGGATACGAGCAGTACTTC.